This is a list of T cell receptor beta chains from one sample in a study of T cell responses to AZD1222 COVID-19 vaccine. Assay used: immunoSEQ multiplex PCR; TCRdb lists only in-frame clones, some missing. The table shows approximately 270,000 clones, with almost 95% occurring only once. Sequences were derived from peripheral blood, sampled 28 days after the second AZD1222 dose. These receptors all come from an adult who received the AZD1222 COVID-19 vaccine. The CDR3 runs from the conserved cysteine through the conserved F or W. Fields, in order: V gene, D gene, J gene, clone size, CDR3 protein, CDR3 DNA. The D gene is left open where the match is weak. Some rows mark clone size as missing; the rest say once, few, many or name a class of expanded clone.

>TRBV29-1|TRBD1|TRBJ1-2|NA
CSVAGGRGVYGYTF
TGCAGCGTTGCAGGGGGCAGGGGCGTTTACGGCTACACCTTC
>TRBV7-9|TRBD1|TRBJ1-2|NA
CASSSTGAGTYGYTF
TGTGCCAGCAGCTCAACAGGGGCAGGCACCTATGGCTACACCTTC
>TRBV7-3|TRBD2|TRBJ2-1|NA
CASGTSGANNEQFF
TGTGCCAGCGGAACTAGCGGGGCTAACAATGAGCAGTTCTTC
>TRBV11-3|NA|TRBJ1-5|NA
CASSLPPGPSNQPQHF
TGTGCCAGCAGCTTACCCCCCGGGCCTAGCAATCAGCCCCAGCATTTT
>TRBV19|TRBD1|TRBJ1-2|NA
CASSIGMDRGAGYTF
TGTGCCAGTAGTATAGGCATGGACAGGGGAGCTGGCTACACCTTC
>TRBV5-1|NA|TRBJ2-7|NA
CASSSEAQTYEQYF
TGCGCCAGCAGCTCCGAGGCCCAAACCTACGAGCAGTACTTC
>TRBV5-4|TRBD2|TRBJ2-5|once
CASSRPNGGRELEETQYF
TGTGCCAGCAGCCGACCAAACGGAGGGCGGGAGTTGGAAGAGACCCAGTACTTC
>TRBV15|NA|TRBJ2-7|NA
CATSRDHSSYEQYF
TGTGCCACCAGCAGAGATCACAGCTCCTACGAGCAGTACTTC
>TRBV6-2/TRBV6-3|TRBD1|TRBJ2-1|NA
CASIPDRIAYNEQFF
TGTGCCAGCATCCCGGACAGGATAGCCTACAATGAGCAGTTCTTC
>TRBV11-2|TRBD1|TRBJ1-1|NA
CASRPSTGAKAFF
TGTGCCAGCAGACCCTCGACAGGGGCGAAAGCTTTCTTT
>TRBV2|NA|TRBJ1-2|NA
CASSEGRPYGYTF
TGTGCCAGCAGTGAAGGGCGGCCCTATGGCTACACCTTC
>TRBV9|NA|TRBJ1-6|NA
CASSVERRNSPLHF
TGTGCCAGCAGCGTAGAGAGACGAAATTCACCCCTCCACTTT
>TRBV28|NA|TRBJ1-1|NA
CASSPRGTEAFF
TGTGCCAGCAGTCCAAGAGGTACTGAAGCTTTCTTT
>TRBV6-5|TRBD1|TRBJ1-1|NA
CASSKTGGAPEAFF
TGTGCCAGCAGCAAGACAGGGGGCGCGCCTGAAGCTTTCTTT
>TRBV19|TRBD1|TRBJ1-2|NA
CATTRDRGLGGYTF
TGTGCCACGACCCGGGACAGGGGCCTAGGTGGCTACACCTTC
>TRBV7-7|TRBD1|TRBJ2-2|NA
CASSSDRGTGELFF
TGTGCTAGCAGCTCAGACAGGGGTACCGGGGAGCTGTTTTTT
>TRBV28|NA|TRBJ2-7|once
CASNRATYEQYF
TGTGCCAGCAACAGGGCGACCTACGAGCAGTACTTC
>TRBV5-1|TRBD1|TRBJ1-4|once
CASSMDRGLGEKLFF
TGCGCCAGCAGCATGGACAGGGGATTGGGTGAAAAACTGTTTTTT
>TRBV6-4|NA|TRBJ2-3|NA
CASRRDKRAHTQYF
TGTGCCAGCAGACGGGATAAAAGGGCCCATACGCAGTATTTT
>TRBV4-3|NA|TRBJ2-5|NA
CASSQGSRVGETQYF
TGCGCCAGCAGCCAAGGGAGTCGTGTGGGAGAGACCCAGTACTTC
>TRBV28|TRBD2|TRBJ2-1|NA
CASSYSSAGYYNEQFF
TGTGCCAGCAGTTACTCCTCAGCGGGATATTACAATGAGCAGTTCTTC
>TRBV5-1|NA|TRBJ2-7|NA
CASSDLISYEQYF
TGCGCCAGCTCTGACCTCATCTCCTACGAGCAGTACTTC
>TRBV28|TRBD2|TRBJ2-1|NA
CASSRLTSGYDYNEQFF
TGTGCCAGCAGCCGCCTGACTAGCGGCTATGACTACAATGAGCAGTTCTTC
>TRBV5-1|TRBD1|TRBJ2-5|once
CASSLGQGAFETQYF
TGCGCCAGCAGCTTGGGACAGGGGGCGTTTGAGACCCAGTACTTC
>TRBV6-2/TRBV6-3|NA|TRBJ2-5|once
CASSYLEGGETQYF
TGTGCCAGCAGTTATTTAGAGGGGGGAGAGACCCAGTACTTC
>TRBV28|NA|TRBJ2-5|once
CASSEARGQETQYF
TGTGCCAGCAGTGAGGCCAGGGGTCAAGAGACCCAGTACTTC
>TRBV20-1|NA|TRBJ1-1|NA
CSASRGTLNTEAFF
TGCAGTGCTAGTCGGGGGACACTGAACACTGAAGCTTTCTTT
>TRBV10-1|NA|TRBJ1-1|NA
CASSPGSNTEAFF
TGCGCCAGCTCACCGGGGTCGAACACTGAAGCTTTCTTT
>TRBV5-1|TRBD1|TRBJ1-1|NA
CASSYYRGEEAFF
TGCGCCAGCAGCTACTACAGGGGGGAGGAAGCTTTCTTT
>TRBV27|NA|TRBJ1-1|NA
CASSLSANTEAFF
TGTGCCAGCAGTTTATCGGCTAACACTGAAGCTTTCTTT
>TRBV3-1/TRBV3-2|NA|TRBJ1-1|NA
CASSQHGGNTEAFF
TGTGCCAGCAGCCAACACGGCGGTAACACTGAAGCTTTCTTT
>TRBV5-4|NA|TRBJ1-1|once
CASSFTANTEAFF
TGTGCCAGCAGCTTCACAGCAAACACTGAAGCTTTCTTT
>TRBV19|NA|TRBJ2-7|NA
CASSIGASYEQYF
TGTGCCAGTAGTATCGGGGCCTCCTACGAGCAGTACTTC
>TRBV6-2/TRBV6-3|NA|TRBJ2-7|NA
CASSYEGAGTRYEQYF
TGTGCCAGCAGTTACGAGGGCGCCGGGACACGCTACGAGCAGTACTTC